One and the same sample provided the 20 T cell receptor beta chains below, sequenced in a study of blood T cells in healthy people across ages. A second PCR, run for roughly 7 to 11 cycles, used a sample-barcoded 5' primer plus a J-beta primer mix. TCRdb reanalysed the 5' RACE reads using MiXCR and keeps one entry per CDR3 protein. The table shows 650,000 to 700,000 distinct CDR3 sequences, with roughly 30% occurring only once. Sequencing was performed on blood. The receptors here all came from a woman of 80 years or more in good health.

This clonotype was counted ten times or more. The CDR3 bases are TGCGCCAGCAGCTCGGGACTAGCGGGGGGGCCAGGTTCCAATGAGCAGTTCTTC. It yields the protein CASSSGLAGGPGSNEQFF. This chain joins TRBV5-1 and TRBJ2-1, with 16 bases aligning to TRBD2. V lost 3 bases and J lost 6; bases outside the gene matches: 9. The CDR3 runs to 18 residues. Germline CDR1 and CDR2: SGHRS and YFSETQ.

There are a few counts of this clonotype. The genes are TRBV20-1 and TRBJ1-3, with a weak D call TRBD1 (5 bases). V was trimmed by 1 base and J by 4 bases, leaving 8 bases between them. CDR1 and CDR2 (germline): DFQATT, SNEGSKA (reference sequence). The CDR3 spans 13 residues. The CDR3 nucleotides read TGCAGTGCTAGAGCCGGGGGAGGAAACACCATATATTTT. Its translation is CSARAGGGNTIYF.

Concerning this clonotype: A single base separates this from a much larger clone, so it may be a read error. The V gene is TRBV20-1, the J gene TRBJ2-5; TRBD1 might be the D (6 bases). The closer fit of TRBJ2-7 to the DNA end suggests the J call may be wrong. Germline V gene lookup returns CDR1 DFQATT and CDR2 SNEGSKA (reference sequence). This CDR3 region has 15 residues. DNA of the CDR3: TGCAGTGCTAGAGATCCCGGGACAAGTAACTGCGAGCAGTACTTC. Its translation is CSARDPGTSNCEQYF.

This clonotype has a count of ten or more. The CDR3 loop is CASSPLGGGEQYF. The CDR3 DNA is TGTGCCAGCAGTCCATTAGGCGGGGGGGAGCAGTACTTC. The chain uses TRBV12-3 or TRBV12-4 and TRBJ2-7; TRBD2 matches at 8 bases. This CDR3 comprises 13 residues. V was clipped by 5 bases and J by 7 bases; unmatched bases: 7.

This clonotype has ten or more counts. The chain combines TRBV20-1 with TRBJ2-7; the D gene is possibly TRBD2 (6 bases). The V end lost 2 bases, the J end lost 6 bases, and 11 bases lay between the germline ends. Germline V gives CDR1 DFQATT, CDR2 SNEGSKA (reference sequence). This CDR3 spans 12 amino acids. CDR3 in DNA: TGCAGTGCTAGACCGATGGGGGGCGAGCAGTACTTC. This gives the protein CSARPMGGEQYF.

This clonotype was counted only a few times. The CDR3: CSARVQGRNTEAFF. The CDR3 DNA reads as TGCAGTGCTAGAGTTCAGGGTAGGAACACTGAAGCTTTCTTT. This chain joins TRBV20-1 and TRBJ1-1; weak D call: TRBD1 (5 bases). Germline-derived CDR1 and CDR2 are DFQATT and SNEGSKA (reference sequence). The V and J ends lost 1 base and 1 base respectively, with 10 bases between them. The CDR3 consists of 14 residues.

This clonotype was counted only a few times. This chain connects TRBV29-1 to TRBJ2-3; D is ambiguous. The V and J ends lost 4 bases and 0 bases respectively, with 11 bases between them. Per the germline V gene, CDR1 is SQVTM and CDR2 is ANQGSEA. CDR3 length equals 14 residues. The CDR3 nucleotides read TGCAGCGTTGTCGGCGGATCTAGCACAGATACGCAGTATTTT. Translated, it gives CSVVGGSSTDTQYF.

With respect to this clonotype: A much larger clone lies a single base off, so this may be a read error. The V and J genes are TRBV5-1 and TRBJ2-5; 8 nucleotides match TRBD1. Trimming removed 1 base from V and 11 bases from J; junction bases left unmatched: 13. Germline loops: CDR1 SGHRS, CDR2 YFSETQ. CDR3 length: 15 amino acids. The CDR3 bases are TGCGCCAGCAGCTTGATCCAGGGGGCGCGCAATGAGCAGTACTTC. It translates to CASSLIQGARNEQYF.

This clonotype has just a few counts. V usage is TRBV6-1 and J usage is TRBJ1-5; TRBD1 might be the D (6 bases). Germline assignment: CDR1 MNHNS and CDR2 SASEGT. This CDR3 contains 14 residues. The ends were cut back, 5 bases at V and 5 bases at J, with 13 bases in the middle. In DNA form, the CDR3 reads TGTGCCAGCAGTAGACAGGACGGGGATCAGCCCCAGCATTTT. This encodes CASSRQDGDQPQHF.

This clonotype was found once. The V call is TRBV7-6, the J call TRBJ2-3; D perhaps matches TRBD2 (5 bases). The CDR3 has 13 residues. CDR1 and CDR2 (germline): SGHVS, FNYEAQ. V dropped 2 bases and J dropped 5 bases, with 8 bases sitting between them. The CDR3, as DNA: TGTGCCAGCAGCTTACTGGGAGTAGATACGCAGTATTTT. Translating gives CASSLLGVDTQYF.

The CDR3 coding sequence is TGTGCCAGCAGTTTGCGGGCAGTAGACTACGAGCAGTACTTC. Translated: CASSLRAVDYEQYF. This chain connects TRBV28 to TRBJ2-7; D possibly corresponds to TRBD2 (5 bases). Trimming left V 3 bases short and J 3 bases short, with 12 bases between. The CDR3 is 14 residues long. Germline V CDR1 and CDR2: MDHEN, SYDVKM.

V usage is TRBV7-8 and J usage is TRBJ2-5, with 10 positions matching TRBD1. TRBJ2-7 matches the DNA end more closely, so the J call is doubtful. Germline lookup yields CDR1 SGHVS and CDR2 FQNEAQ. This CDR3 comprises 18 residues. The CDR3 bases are TGTGCCAGCAGCACTCGAGACTTTTCCGGGACAGGGGACTACGAGCAGTACTTC. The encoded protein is CASSTRDFSGTGDYEQYF.

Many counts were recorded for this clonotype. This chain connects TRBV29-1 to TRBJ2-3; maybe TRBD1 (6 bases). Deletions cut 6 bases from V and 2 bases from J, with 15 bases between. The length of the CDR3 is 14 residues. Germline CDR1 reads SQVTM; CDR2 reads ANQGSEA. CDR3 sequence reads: CSVCGTSLTDTQYF. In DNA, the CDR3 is TGCAGCGTCTGTGGGACATCCCTCACAGATACGCAGTATTTT.

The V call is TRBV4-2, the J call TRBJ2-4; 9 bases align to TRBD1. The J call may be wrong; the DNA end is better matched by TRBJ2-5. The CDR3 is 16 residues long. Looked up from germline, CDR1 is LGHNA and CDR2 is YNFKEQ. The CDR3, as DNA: TGTGCCAGCAGCCAAGATGACCAAACAGGGGGCGAGACCCAGTACTTC. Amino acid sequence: CASSQDDQTGGETQYF.

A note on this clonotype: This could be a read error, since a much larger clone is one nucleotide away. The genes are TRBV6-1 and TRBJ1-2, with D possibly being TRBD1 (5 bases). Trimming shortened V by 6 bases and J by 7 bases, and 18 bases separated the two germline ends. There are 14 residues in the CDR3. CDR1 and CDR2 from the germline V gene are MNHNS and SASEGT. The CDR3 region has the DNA TGTGCCAGCAGGGATGGCTTTGGGGGTTTTGGCTACACCTTC. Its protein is CASRDGFGGFGYTF.

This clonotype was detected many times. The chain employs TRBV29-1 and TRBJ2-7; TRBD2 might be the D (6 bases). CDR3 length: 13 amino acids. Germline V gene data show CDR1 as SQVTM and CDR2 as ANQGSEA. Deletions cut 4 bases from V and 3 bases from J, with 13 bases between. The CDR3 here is CSVGRAPIYEQYF. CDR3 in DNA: TGCAGCGTTGGGAGGGCCCCAATCTACGAGCAGTACTTC.

CDR3 DNA sequence: TGTGCCGCTGGGGACAGTATTACGGGAGAGCAGTACTTC. This encodes CAAGDSITGEQYF. V usage is TRBV24-1 and J usage is TRBJ2-7; TRBD1 matches at 7 bases. The length of the CDR3 is 13 residues. Germline-derived CDR1 and CDR2 are KGHDR and SFDVKD. Losses at the gene ends were 12 bases for V and 7 bases for J; bases not matched to a gene: 14.

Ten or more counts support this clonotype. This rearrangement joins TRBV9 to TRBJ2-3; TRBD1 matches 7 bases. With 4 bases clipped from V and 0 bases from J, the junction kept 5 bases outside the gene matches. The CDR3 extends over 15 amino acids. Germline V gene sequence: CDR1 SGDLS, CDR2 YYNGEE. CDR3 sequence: CASSPGTESTDTQYF. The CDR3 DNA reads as TGTGCCAGCAGCCCCGGGACAGAGAGCACAGATACGCAGTATTTT.

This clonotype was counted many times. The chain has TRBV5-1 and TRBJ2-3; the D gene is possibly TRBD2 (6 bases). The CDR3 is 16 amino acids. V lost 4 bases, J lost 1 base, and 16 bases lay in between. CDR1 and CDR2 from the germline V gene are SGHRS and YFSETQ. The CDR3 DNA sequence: TGCGCCAGCAGCCGCAGTGAGCGACTAGGCACAGATACGCAGTATTTT. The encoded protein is CASSRSERLGTDTQYF.

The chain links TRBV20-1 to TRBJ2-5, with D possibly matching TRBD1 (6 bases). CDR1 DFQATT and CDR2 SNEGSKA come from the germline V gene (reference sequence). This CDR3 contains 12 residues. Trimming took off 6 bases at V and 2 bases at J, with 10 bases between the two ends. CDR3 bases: TGCAGTGCCGGACAGTTTCAAGAGACCCAGTACTTC. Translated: CSAGQFQETQYF.